The 26 T cell receptor beta chains below come from one sample, sequenced in a study of molecular identifiers for immune sequencing clone quantification. One entry per CDR3 protein, called by TCRdb with MiXCR from the PCR reads. The sample lists 60,000 to 70,000 distinct CDR3 sequences, about 17% seen once, with under 1.5% in the top ten. Sequences were obtained from naive CD8+ T cells from blood, with Jurkat cell RNA spiked in. Subset reported: FACS-sorted CD8+CD4-CCR7+CD45RA+ naive T cells. The receptors derive from a human donor in good health. Some libraries in this study had Jurkat cell RNA spiked in.

This clonotype was seen many times. The chain is built from TRBV7-2 and TRBJ2-3, with D tentatively TRBD2 (5 bases). The germline CDR1 and CDR2 sequences are SGHTA and FQGNSA. The CDR3 spans 19 residues. The V gene lost 4 bases and the J gene lost 2 bases, with 25 bases spanning the gap. For the CDR3, the DNA is TGTGCCAGCAGCTCCCACCCTGGGCGCACTAGTCGCGACACAGATACGCAGTATTTT. It codes for CASSSHPGRTSRDTDTQYF.

This clonotype was seen at least ten times. This chain links TRBV2 with TRBJ2-2, with 7 bases aligning to TRBD1. The CDR3 covers 13 residues. Germline V gives CDR1 SNHLY, CDR2 FYNNEI. Trimming cost V 8 bases and J 3 bases; bases outside gene matches: 3. The CDR3 reads CASRDSHTGELFF. The CDR3 DNA is TGTGCCAGCCGGGACAGCCACACCGGGGAGCTGTTTTTT.

There are many counts of this clonotype. This chain connects TRBV7-9 to TRBJ1-1; 7 bases fit TRBD1. This CDR3 has 15 amino acids. The germline V gene encodes CDR1 SEHNR and CDR2 FQNEAQ (reference sequence). V was clipped by 6 bases and J by 3 bases; unmatched bases: 10. This CDR3 reads CASSFSQGEDTEAFF. CDR3 in DNA: TGTGCCAGCAGTTTCTCTCAGGGGGAAGACACTGAAGCTTTCTTT.

A few counts support this clonotype. The chain recombines TRBV12-3 or TRBV12-4 with TRBJ2-7, with TRBD1 matching 7 bases. This CDR3 has 12 amino acids. V lost 4 bases and J lost 9; bases outside the gene matches: 6. Here the CDR3 DNA reads TGTGCCAGCAGTTACGACAGGGCGGGGCAGTACTTC. As protein: CASSYDRAGQYF.

This clonotype was seen ten or more times. The chain joins TRBV4-1 to TRBJ1-3; D is uncertain. Germline V gene data show CDR1 as MGHRA and CDR2 as YSYEKL. Trimming removed 4 bases from V and 1 base from J, with 8 bases in between. The CDR3 covers 14 residues. DNA of the CDR3: TGCGCCAGCAGCCCCCTGGGATCTGGAAACACCATATATTTT. Its translation: CASSPLGSGNTIYF.

In its sample, this clonotype was seen a few times. The conserved closing phenylalanine or tryptophan is absent in this CDR3, likely reflecting a read error. The J gene is TRBJ2-3, the V gene TRBV4-1; TRBD2 matches at 8 bases. Trimming at V came to 8 bases and at J to 1 base, leaving 8 bases not matched to a gene. Germline assignment: CDR1 MGHRA and CDR2 YSYEKL. This CDR3 spans 15 amino acids. The CDR3 sequence: CASGSREGGTDTQYL. Written as DNA, the CDR3 is TGCGCCAGCGGCTCCCGGGAGGGGGGCACAGATACGCAGTATCTT.

This clonotype was picked up many times. The rearrangement links TRBV27 to TRBJ1-1; D is undetermined. V was pared by 2 bases and J by 0 bases, with 7 bases between. The germline V gene has CDR1 MNHEY and CDR2 SMNVEV (reference sequence). This CDR3 has 14 amino acids. The CDR3 sequence is CASSLGVMNTEAFF. For the CDR3, the DNA is TGTGCCAGCAGTTTAGGAGTTATGAACACTGAAGCTTTCTTT.

This clonotype was observed a single time. CDR3 coding DNA: TGCAGTGCTCGGACTAGCTTCTACGAGCAGTACTTC. Its protein product is CSARTSFYEQYF. The J gene is TRBJ2-7, the V gene TRBV20-1; 8 nucleotides agree with TRBD2. V was pared by 5 bases and J by 3 bases, with 3 bases of the junction left unmatched. The CDR3 runs to 12 residues. Germline assignment: CDR1 DFQATT and CDR2 SNEGSKA (reference sequence).

The chain carries TRBV19 and TRBJ2-3; TRBD1 might be the D (6 bases). V gave up 3 bases and J gave up 5 bases, with 18 bases separating them. The germline V gene encodes CDR1 LNHDA and CDR2 SQIVND (reference sequence). The CDR3 extends over 16 amino acids. This CDR3 is CASSIEPQGLGDTQYF. CDR3 DNA: TGTGCCAGTAGTATTGAGCCGCAGGGGCTTGGAGATACGCAGTATTTT.

This rearrangement joins TRBV2 to TRBJ2-3, with unresolved D. CDR1 and CDR2 (germline): SNHLY, FYNNEI. The germline V and J ends were trimmed by 5 bases and 5 bases, with 5 bases remaining between them. This CDR3 has 11 residues. Here the CDR3 DNA reads TGTGCCAGCAGTCCCTTAGATACGCAGTATTTT. This encodes CASSPLDTQYF.

This clonotype was found many times. One end of the junction fails to match germline, which may point to a read error. The genes are TRBV11-2 and TRBJ2-1; TRBD2 agrees at 10 bases. CDR1 and CDR2 from the germline V gene are SGHAT and FQNNGV. The CDR3 loop spans 14 amino acids. This CDR3 reads CASSLVSSGRDRVF. CDR3 nucleotides: TGTGCCAGCAGCTTAGTATCTAGCGGGAGAGACCGGGTCTTC.

V gene TRBV12-3 or TRBV12-4 combines with J gene TRBJ2-1; maybe TRBD2 (6 bases). Trimming pared 3 bases from V and 7 bases from J, leaving 19 bases between. This CDR3 contains 16 residues. CDR3 in DNA: TGTGCCAGCAGTTTTGTCGGGAGTGGGTATAGGAATGAGCAGTTCTTC. It encodes CASSFVGSGYRNEQFF.

This clonotype has only a few counts. Possible read error: a much larger clone is one base away. The chain employs TRBV27 and TRBJ2-2, with 7 bases that match TRBD1. V lost 6 bases, J lost 4 bases, and 8 bases stayed unmatched. The CDR3 totals 15 residues. The germline V gene has CDR1 MNHEY and CDR2 SMNVEV (reference sequence). CDR3 in amino acids: CASSIRQGGTGELFF. The CDR3 nucleotides read TGTGCCAGCAGCATCCGACAGGGTGGCACCGGGGAGCTGTTTTTT.

This clonotype was seen repeatedly, ten times or more. The chain has TRBV3-1 and TRBJ2-1; D may be TRBD2 (5 bases). Between the trimmed V and J ends, which lost 5 bases and 8 bases, there was a span of 13 bases. This CDR3 comprises 13 residues. CDR1 LGHDT and CDR2 YNNKEL come from the germline V gene (reference sequence). CDR3 in amino acids: CASSAVLADEQFF. CDR3 sequence (DNA): TGTGCCAGCAGCGCTGTCCTAGCTGATGAGCAGTTCTTC.

Details on this clonotype: This may come from a read error, since a much larger clone is one base off. This rearrangement joins TRBV29-1 to TRBJ2-7; 13 positions agree with TRBD2. V gave up 8 bases and J gave up 9 bases; unmatched junction bases: 10. This CDR3 has 13 amino acids. Germline-derived CDR1 and CDR2 are SQVTM and ANQGSEA. The CDR3 DNA sequence: TGCAGCACCGGACTAGCGGGAGTGGGGGCGCAGTACTTC. This codes for CSTGLAGVGAQYF.

Many counts were recorded for this clonotype. A read error may account for a junction end that differs from germline. This chain joins TRBV7-9 and TRBJ1-1; 8 positions match TRBD1. The CDR3 contains 17 residues. The germline V gene encodes CDR1 SEHNR and CDR2 FQNEAQ (reference sequence). For the CDR3, the DNA is TGTGCCAGCAGCTTAGCCAGGACAGGGTGGTTGAAAACTGAAGCTTTCTTT. Translation: CASSLARTGWLKTEAFF.

In this sample, this clonotype turned up many times. The rearrangement links TRBV4-1 to TRBJ2-5; perhaps TRBD1 as D (6 bases). CDR1 is MGHRA, CDR2 YSYEKL, per germline. This CDR3 comprises 15 residues. Trimming stripped 3 bases from V and 1 base from J, with 12 bases between. CDR3 coding DNA: TGCGCCAGCAGCCACGTCGACAGGATCCAAGAGACCCAGTACTTC. Its translation is CASSHVDRIQETQYF.

This clonotype was recorded many times. V usage is TRBV12-3 or TRBV12-4 and J usage is TRBJ2-3; D unresolved. This CDR3 has 15 amino acids. V dropped 8 bases and J dropped 0 bases, with 15 bases sitting between them. The CDR3 DNA reads TGTGCCAGCTGGGCGGAAAACCCTAGCACAGATACGCAGTATTTT. This encodes CASWAENPSTDTQYF.

This clonotype showed up many times. V gene TRBV29-1 combines with J gene TRBJ2-1; D unresolved. Germline V gene data show CDR1 as SQVTM and CDR2 as ANQGSEA. With 6 bases removed from V and 7 bases from J, the gap between germline ends came to 7 bases. The CDR3 sequence is 10 residues long. CDR3 region: CSVDVNEQFF. Written as DNA, the CDR3 is TGCAGCGTAGATGTAAATGAGCAGTTCTTC.

There are a few counts of this clonotype. The CDR3, as DNA: TGTGCCAGCAGTGATCCAGGGACAGGGCAAGAGACCCAGTACTTC. Its translation: CASSDPGTGQETQYF. The rearrangement uses TRBV6-1 and TRBJ2-5, with 9 bases identical to TRBD1. Germline V gene lookup returns CDR1 MNHNS and CDR2 SASEGT. With V trimmed by 3 bases and J by 2 bases, 4 bases remained unmatched. The CDR3 is 15 residues long.

The chain couples TRBV11-2 to TRBJ2-1; D not resolved. V lost 1 base, J lost 5 bases, and 18 bases lay in between. In germline, CDR1 is SGHAT, CDR2 FQNNGV. The CDR3 totals 17 residues. The CDR3 DNA reads as TGTGCCAGCAGCTTAGTGATGGTTTTATCCGTACACAATGAGCAGTTCTTC. It translates to CASSLVMVLSVHNEQFF.

This clonotype was counted a few times. This chain uses TRBV29-1 with TRBJ2-1; tentative D call: TRBD2 (6 bases). The V gene's germline CDR1 is SQVTM and CDR2 ANQGSEA. There are 14 residues in the CDR3. V was trimmed by 4 bases and J by 4 bases, leaving 14 bases between them. The CDR3: CSVGLARYYNEQFF. Here the CDR3 DNA reads TGCAGCGTTGGGCTAGCGCGATATTACAATGAGCAGTTCTTC.

This clonotype was counted many times. The chain joins TRBV11-2 to TRBJ2-5; tentative D call: TRBD2 (6 bases). CDR3 length: 16 amino acids. Trimming stripped 2 bases from V and 1 base from J, with 14 bases between. Germline V gives CDR1 SGHAT, CDR2 FQNNGV. CDR3: CASSLHPGGRQETQYF. The DNA for the CDR3 is TGTGCCAGCAGCTTACACCCCGGGGGTCGCCAAGAGACCCAGTACTTC. Using reference TRBV11-2 and TRBJ2-5 for the parts outside the CDR3, the full variable domain is EAGVAQSPRYKIIEKRQSVAFWCNPISGHATLYWYQQILGQGPKLLIQFQNNGVVDDSQLPKDRFSAERLKGVDSTLKIQPAKLEDSAVYLCASSLHPGGRQETQYFGPGTRLLVL.

This clonotype occurred many times. This chain connects TRBV4-1 to TRBJ2-5; 9 positions agree with TRBD2. Germline trimming cut 0 bases from V and 5 bases from J; bases unmatched to any gene: 10. Germline V lookup: CDR1 MGHRA, CDR2 YSYEKL. This CDR3 region has 17 residues. The CDR3, as DNA: TGCGCCAGCAGCCAAGAGGGCCTAGCGGGACGGTTCGAGACCCAGTACTTC. Protein sequence: CASSQEGLAGRFETQYF.

This clonotype was found many times. The chain carries TRBV28 and TRBJ1-6; perhaps TRBD1 as D (6 bases). Deletions cut 1 base from V and 5 bases from J, with 9 bases between. This CDR3 comprises 15 residues. Germline lookup yields CDR1 MDHEN and CDR2 SYDVKM. This CDR3 is CASSLLQGDNSPLHF. The CDR3 DNA follows: TGTGCCAGCAGTTTATTACAGGGAGATAATTCACCCCTCCACTTT.

This clonotype was observed many times. The CDR3 DNA reads TGTGCCAGCAGCTTAGAGGCCGGCTCCGGGATGACCCAGTACTTC. It yields the protein CASSLEAGSGMTQYF. V is TRBV11-2 and J is TRBJ2-5, with D maybe TRBD2 (5 bases). The CDR3 extends over 15 amino acids. With 0 bases removed from V and 7 bases from J, the gap between germline ends came to 15 bases. Germline lookup yields CDR1 SGHAT and CDR2 FQNNGV.